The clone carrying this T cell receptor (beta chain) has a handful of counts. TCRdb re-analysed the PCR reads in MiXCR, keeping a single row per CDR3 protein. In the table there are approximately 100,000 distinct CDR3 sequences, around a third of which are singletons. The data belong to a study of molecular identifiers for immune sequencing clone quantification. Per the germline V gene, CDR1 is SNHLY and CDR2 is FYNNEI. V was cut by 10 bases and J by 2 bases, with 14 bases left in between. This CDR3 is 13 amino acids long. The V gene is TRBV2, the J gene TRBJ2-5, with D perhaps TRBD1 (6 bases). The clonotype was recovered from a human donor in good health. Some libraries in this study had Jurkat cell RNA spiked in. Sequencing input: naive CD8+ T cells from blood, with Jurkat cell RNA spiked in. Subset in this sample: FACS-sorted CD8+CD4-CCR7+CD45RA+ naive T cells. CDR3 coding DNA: TGTGCCAACTTAAAGGGGGAACAAGAGACCCAGTACTTC. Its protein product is CANLKGEQETQYF. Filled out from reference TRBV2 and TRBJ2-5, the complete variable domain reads EPEVTQTPSHQVTQMGQEVILRCVPISNHLYFYWYRQILGQKVEFLVSFYNNEISEKSEIFDDQFSVERPDGSNFTLKIRSTKLEDSAMYFCANLKGEQETQYFGPGTRLLVL.